This T cell receptor (beta chain) was retrieved from a study of blood T cell repertoires in COVID-19 (dated by TCRdb to between 2020 and 2021). At the level of the whole study: Samples from collaborators originated in the United States, Italy and Spain and spanned both the acute and convalescent phases of COVID-19. The material from the prospective study consisted of cDNA or gDNA derived from T cells, B-cell-depleted T cells, or PBMCs. Deeply sampled blood TCRbeta repertoires from subjects exposed to, actively infected with, or recovered from COVID-19 were included in the dataset. The repertoires were made available in a free public database intended to serve as a resource for research on the immune response to SARS-CoV-2. The samples were drawn from two sources: the first 160 participants of the ongoing ImmuneRACE study, and 1,254 subjects contributed by 6 global collaborators. Sample metadata almost always included a de-identified subject ID, COVID-19 status, age in years and sex. Where available, HLA class I and class II types were taken from metadata supplied by the sample provider and were not determined by assay-based typing.

On this clone: Its antigen is currently not known. Per-base quality was not reported, and no clone a single base away is much larger than it.

CDR1 LNHDA and CDR2 SQIVND are derived from the germline V gene (reference sequence). Taken from cysteine to phenylalanine, the CDR3 has 15 residues. Only CDR3 DNA remains: 45 bases, in frame from the first base. Compared with germline, V lacks 1 base and J lacks 3 bases; bases without a gene match: 4. One collaborating source in Seattle enrolled patients during active infection and followed them longitudinally through the course of disease. Whole blood was collected in K2EDTA tubes by collaborating institutions according to the institutions' own protocols. For TCRbeta analysis, collaborator samples were shipped as frozen whole blood, as isolated PBMCs, or as DNA extracted from either sample type. The immunoSEQ Assay, a bias-controlled multiplex PCR, was used to amplify TCRbeta CDR3 regions from genomic DNA. Per the authors' processing: Nucleated cell counts per sample were estimated from amplification of reference gene primers within the assay. Sequence reads were collapsed and filtered to measure the absolute abundance of every unique TCRbeta CDR3 rearrangement. Productive Simpson clonality was computed per sample as the square root of Simpson's diversity index over productive rearrangements. TCRdb took this table from immuneACCESS and kept in-frame rearrangements with V and J called. Such tables lack part of the clones; where checked against another copy, unresolved V genes explain under half of the gap, and the rest is unexplained. V and J calls and clone size are given by that table; D and trimming were obtained from the DNA. The sample table holds about 350,000 clones, of which around nine tenths were seen once. The leading ten clones occupy over 3.5% of the sample.

Results and caveats for the whole study, not just this receptor: Clinical and demographic metadata were provided uncurated, with the amount varying by source and participant.

Sequencing input: peripheral blood. This sequence uses TRBV19 and TRBJ1-2, with 8 middle bases fitting TRBD1. This clonotype was obtained from a woman aged 55-75 years with COVID-19, enrolled during active disease. The CDR3 protein is CASSIATGADYGYTF. The DNA sequence is TGTGCCAGTAGTATAGCGACAGGGGCGGACTATGGCTACACCTTC.